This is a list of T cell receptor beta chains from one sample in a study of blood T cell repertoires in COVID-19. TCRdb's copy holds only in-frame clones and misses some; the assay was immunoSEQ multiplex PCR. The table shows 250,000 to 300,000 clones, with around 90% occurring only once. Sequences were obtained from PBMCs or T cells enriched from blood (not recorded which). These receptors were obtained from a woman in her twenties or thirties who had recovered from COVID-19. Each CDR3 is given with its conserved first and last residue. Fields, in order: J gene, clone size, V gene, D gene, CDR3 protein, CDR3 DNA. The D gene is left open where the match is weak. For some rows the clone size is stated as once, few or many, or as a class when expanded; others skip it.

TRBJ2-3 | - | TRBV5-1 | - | CASSARGGADTQYF | TGCGCCAGCAGCGCTCGGGGTGGCGCAGATACGCAGTATTTT
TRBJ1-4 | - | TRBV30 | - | CAWSRGLQSAPLF | TGTGCCTGGAGCCGAGGGCTTCAGTCAGCGCCTCTGTTT
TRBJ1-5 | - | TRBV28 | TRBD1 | CASSFYRGSYSNQPQHF | TGTGCCAGCAGTTTTTACAGGGGGAGTTATAGCAATCAGCCCCAGCATTTT
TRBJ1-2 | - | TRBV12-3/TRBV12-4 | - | CASSLKPRSDYTF | TGTGCCAGCAGTTTAAAACCGAGATCTGACTACACCTTC
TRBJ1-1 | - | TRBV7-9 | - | CASRFSNRDNHLEAFF | TGTGCCAGCAGGTTCTCAAACCGGGACAACCACCTTGAAGCTTTCTTT
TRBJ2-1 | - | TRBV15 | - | CATSSGLASLNEQFF | TGTGCCACCAGCAGCGGACTGGCGAGCCTTAATGAGCAGTTCTTC
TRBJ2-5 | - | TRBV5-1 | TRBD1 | CASSPPTPGQGWGETQYF | TGCGCCAGCAGCCCCCCTACACCGGGACAGGGTTGGGGAGAGACCCAGTACTTC
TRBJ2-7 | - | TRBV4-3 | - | CASSQVSGFDEQYF | TGCGCCAGCAGCCAAGTTTCGGGTTTCGACGAGCAGTACTTC
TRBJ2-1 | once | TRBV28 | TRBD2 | CASSFPFLAGGPNEQFF | TGTGCCAGCAGTTTTCCCTTTCTAGCGGGGGGGCCCAATGAGCAGTTCTTC
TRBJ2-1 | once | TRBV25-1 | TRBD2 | CASSEAMGLAGYNEQFF | TGTGCCAGCAGTGAGGCTATGGGACTAGCGGGGTACAATGAGCAGTTCTTC
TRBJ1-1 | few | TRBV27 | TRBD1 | CASRRRTGAPSSSRAFF | TGTGCCAGCAGACGACGCACAGGGGCCCCGTCCTCGTCGCGAGCTTTCTTT
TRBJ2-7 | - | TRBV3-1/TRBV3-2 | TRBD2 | CASSLSTSGDYEQYF | TGTGCCAGCAGCCTCTCTACTAGCGGAGACTACGAGCAGTACTTC
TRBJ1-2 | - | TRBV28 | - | CASSFAASGYTF | TGTGCCAGCAGTTTCGCGGCGTCCGGCTACACCTTC
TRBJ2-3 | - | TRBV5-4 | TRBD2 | CASSTGTSGTDTQYF | TGTGCCAGCAGCACCGGGACTAGCGGGACAGATACGCAGTATTTT
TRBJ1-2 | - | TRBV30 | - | CAWMSGEGYTF | TGTGCCTGGATGTCAGGGGAAGGCTACACCTTC
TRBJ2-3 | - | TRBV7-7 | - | CASSPTPDYNTDTQYF | TGTGCCAGCAGCCCCACACCGGACTACAACACAGATACGCAGTATTTT
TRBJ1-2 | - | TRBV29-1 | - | CSVEDRYRDSYGYTF | TGCAGCGTTGAAGATCGGTACAGGGATTCTTATGGCTACACCTTC
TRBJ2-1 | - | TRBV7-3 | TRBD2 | CASSLTSGRADEQFF | TGTGCCAGCAGCTTAACTAGCGGGAGGGCCGATGAGCAGTTCTTC
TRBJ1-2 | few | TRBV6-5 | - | CASSQRRDKARGYTF | TGTGCCAGCAGTCAGCGCCGGGACAAGGCTAGAGGCTACACCTTC
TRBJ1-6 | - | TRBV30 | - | CAWSLKRQLNSPLHF | TGTGCCTGGAGTCTGAAACGACAGCTTAATTCACCCCTCCACTTT
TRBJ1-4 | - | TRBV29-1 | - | CSVFEGATNEKLFF | TGCAGCGTATTTGAAGGGGCAACTAATGAAAAACTGTTTTTT
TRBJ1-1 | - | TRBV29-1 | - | CSVVPGGDVTEAFF | TGCAGCGTTGTCCCGGGGGGCGATGTCACTGAAGCTTTCTTT
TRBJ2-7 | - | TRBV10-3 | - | CAISVRGPTSYEQYF | TGTGCCATCAGTGTCCGAGGGCCCACATCCTACGAGCAGTACTTC
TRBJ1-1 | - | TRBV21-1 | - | CASSRNSSRMREGNTEAFF | TGTGCCAGCAGCCGTAACTCGAGCCGAATGAGAGAGGGGAACACTGAAGCTTTCTTT
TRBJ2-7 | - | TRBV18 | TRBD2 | CASSPQSGRMLYEQYF | TGTGCCAGCTCACCACAAAGCGGGAGGATGCTCTACGAGCAGTACTTC
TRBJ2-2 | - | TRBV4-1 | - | CASSQSDWANTGELFF | TGCGCCAGCAGCCAAAGCGACTGGGCGAACACCGGGGAGCTGTTTTTT
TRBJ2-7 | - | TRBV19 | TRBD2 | CASSPGGTSGALYEQYF | TGTGCCAGTAGTCCAGGAGGGACTAGCGGGGCCCTCTACGAGCAGTACTTC
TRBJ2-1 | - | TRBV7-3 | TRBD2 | CASSLSGSGNEQFF | TGTGCCAGCAGCTTAAGCGGGAGTGGGAATGAGCAGTTCTTC
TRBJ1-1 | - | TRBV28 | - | CASSSHLGTEAFF | TGTGCCAGCAGTTCCCACCTCGGGACTGAAGCTTTCTTT
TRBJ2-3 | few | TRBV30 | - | CAWSGGDTQYF | TGTGCCTGGAGTGGAGGGGATACGCAGTATTTT
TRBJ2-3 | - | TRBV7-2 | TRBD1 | CASSLFEGATDTQYF | TGTGCCAGCAGCTTATTCGAGGGGGCGACAGATACGCAGTATTTT
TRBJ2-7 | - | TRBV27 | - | CASSAFQGKVYEQYF | TGTGCCAGCAGTGCTTTTCAGGGGAAGGTTTACGAGCAGTACTTC
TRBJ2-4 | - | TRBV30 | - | CAWKIQGPGGIQYF | TGTGCCTGGAAAATTCAGGGGCCTGGGGGCATTCAGTACTTC
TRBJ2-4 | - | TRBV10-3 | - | CAISVFSKDSLAKNIQYF | TGTGCCATCAGTGTCTTCTCAAAGGACAGCCTAGCCAAAAACATTCAGTACTTC
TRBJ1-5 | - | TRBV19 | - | CASTLGASNQPQHF | TGTGCCAGTACCCTGGGGGCCAGTAATCAGCCCCAGCATTTT
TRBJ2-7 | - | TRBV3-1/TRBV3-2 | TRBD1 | CASSQEGRDSPGYEQYF | TGTGCCAGCAGCCAAGAAGGAAGGGACAGCCCGGGGTACGAGCAGTACTTC
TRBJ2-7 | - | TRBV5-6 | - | CASSFHSYEQYF | TGTGCCAGCAGCTTTCACTCCTACGAGCAGTACTTC
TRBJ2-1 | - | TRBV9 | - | CASSVVLWSPAASNEQFF | TGTGCCAGCAGCGTAGTTCTGTGGAGTCCCGCGGCTAGCAATGAGCAGTTCTTC
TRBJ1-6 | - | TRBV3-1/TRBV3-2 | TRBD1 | CASSQAQGGGNSPLHF | TGTGCCAGCAGCCAAGCACAGGGGGGGGGTAATTCACCCCTCCACTTT
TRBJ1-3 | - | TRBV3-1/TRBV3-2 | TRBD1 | CASSQVISRGQDGNTIYF | TGTGCCAGCAGCCAAGTAATAAGCAGGGGGCAGGATGGAAACACCATATATTTT
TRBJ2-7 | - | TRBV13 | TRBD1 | CASSTRTGGYEQYF | TGTGCCAGCAGCACCCGGACAGGGGGCTACGAGCAGTACTTC
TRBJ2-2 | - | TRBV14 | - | CASSQSGRWGAGELFF | TGTGCCAGCAGCCAAAGTGGGCGTTGGGGGGCCGGGGAGCTGTTTTTT